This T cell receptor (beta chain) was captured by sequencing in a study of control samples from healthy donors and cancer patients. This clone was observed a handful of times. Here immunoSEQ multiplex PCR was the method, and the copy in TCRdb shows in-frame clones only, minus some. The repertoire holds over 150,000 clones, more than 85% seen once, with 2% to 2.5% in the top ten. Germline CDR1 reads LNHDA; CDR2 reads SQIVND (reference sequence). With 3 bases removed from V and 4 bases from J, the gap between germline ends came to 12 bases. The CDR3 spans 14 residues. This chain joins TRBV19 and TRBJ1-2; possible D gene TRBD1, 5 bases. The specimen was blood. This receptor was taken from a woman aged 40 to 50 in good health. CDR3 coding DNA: TGTGCCAGTAGTATCGAAGGGGCAGGCTATGGCTACACCTTC. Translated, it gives CASSIEGAGYGYTF.